These 6 T cell receptor beta chains were sequenced from one sample in a study of T-cell reconstitution after alpha-beta-depleted transplantation in children. Unique molecular identifiers were incorporated when the TCRbeta library was constructed. TCRdb redid the calling of the PCR reads with MiXCR, one entry per CDR3 protein. The data show some 350,000 distinct CDR3 sequences, 15% to 20% seen once. The sequencing used PBMCs, mostly from graft donor cells, collected 360 days after TCRalphabeta/CD19-depleted stem cell transplant. The receptors stem from a male patient between 2 and 9 years old who had a stem cell transplant for acute lymphoblastic leukemia, so the T cells may come from the graft donor.

This clonotype appeared many times. The V call is TRBV5-6, the J call TRBJ2-5, with D unclear. V dropped 0 bases and J dropped 2 bases, with 8 bases sitting between them. The CDR3 runs to 14 residues. Germline V CDR1 and CDR2: SGHDT, YYEEEE. The CDR3 sequence is CASSLELWQETQYF. In nucleotides, the CDR3 is TGTGCCAGCAGCTTGGAGCTATGGCAAGAGACCCAGTACTTC.

This clonotype was observed a handful of times. The CDR3 spells CASSARNRGSGEQFF. The CDR3 region has the DNA TGTGCCAGCAGTGCTAGAAACAGGGGGTCGGGTGAGCAGTTCTTC. The chain recombines TRBV12-3 or TRBV12-4 with TRBJ2-1, with TRBD1 matching 8 bases. The CDR3 runs 15 residues. Trimming took 5 bases from V and 9 from J; bases not matched to a gene: 12.

This clonotype was observed a handful of times. In nucleotides, the CDR3 is TGTGCCACCAGCACCGACTTGGCCCCTTACTACGAGCAGTACTTC. Residues: CATSTDLAPYYEQYF. The J gene is TRBJ2-7, the V gene TRBV15; D remains ambiguous. This CDR3 has 15 amino acids. V lost 4 bases and J 3 bases, leaving 16 bases between the germline ends. Germline V gene data show CDR1 as LNHNV and CDR2 as YYDKDF (reference sequence).

The rearrangement joins TRBV10-1 to TRBJ2-3, with 7 bases identical to TRBD1. The CDR3 is 15 residues long. CDR1 is WNHNN, CDR2 SYGVQD, per germline (reference sequence). V was clipped by 0 bases and J by 4 bases; unmatched bases: 4. Written as DNA, the CDR3 is TGCGCCAGCAGTGAGTCGAGGACAGGACCAGATACGCAGTATTTT. This encodes CASSESRTGPDTQYF.

The J gene is TRBJ2-2, the V gene TRBV27; D might be TRBD2 (5 bases). The V and J ends lost 5 bases and 6 bases respectively, with 16 bases between them. The CDR3 totals 15 residues. Per germline, CDR1 MNHEY and CDR2 SMNVEV (reference sequence). DNA for the CDR3: TGTGCCAGCAGTCCCGGGTTACAGAGGGCCGGGGAGCTGTTTTTT. Translation: CASSPGLQRAGELFF.

This rearrangement joins TRBV12-3 or TRBV12-4 to TRBJ2-1, with 14 bases that match TRBD2. Trimming at V came to 7 bases and at J to 11 bases, leaving 7 bases not matched to a gene. The CDR3 has 14 amino acids. DNA for the CDR3: TGTGCCAGCATGACCGGGACTAGCGGGAGTCAGCAGTTCTTC. It codes for CASMTGTSGSQQFF.